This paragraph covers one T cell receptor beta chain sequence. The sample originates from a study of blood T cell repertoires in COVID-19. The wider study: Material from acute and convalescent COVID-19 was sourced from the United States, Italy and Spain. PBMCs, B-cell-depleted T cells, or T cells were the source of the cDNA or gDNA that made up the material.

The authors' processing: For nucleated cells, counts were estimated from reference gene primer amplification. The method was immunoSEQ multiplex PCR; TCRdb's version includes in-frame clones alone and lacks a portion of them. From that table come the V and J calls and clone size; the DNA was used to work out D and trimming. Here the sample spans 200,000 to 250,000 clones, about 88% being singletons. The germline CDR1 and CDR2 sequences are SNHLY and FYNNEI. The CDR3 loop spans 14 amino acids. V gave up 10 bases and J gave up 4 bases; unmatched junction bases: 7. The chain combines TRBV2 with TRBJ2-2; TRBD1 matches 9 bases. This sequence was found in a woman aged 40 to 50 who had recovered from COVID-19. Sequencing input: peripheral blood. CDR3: CATSRDRATGELFF. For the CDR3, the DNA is TGTGCCACATCCCGGGACAGGGCCACCGGGGAGCTGTTTTTT.